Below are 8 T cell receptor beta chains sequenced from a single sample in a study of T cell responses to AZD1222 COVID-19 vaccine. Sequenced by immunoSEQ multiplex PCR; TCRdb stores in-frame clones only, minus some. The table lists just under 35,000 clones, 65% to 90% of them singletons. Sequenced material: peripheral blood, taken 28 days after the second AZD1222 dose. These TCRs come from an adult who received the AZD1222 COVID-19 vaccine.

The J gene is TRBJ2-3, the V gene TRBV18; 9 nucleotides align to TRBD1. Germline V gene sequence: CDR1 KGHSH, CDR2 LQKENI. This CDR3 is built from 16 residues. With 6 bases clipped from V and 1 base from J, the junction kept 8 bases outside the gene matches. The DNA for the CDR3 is TGTGCCAGCTCCCATGGACAGGGGCTACGCACAGATACGCAGTATTTT. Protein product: CASSHGQGLRTDTQYF.

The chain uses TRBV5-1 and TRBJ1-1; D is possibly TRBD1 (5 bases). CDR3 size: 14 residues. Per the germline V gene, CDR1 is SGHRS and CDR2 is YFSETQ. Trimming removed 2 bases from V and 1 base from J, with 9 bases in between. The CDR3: CASSFGAGNTEAFF. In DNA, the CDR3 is TGCGCCAGCAGCTTTGGGGCAGGGAACACTGAAGCTTTCTTT.

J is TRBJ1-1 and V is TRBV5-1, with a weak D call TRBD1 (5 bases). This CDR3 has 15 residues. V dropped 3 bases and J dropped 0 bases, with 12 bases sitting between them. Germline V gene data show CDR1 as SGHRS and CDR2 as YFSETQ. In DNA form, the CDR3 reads TGCGCCAGCAGCTCCAGAGCAGGGCTGAACACTGAAGCTTTCTTT. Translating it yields CASSSRAGLNTEAFF.

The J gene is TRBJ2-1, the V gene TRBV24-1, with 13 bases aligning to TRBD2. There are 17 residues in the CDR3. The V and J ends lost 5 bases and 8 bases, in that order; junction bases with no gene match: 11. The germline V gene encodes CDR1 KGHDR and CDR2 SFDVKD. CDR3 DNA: TGTGCCACCAGTGTCGGGGAGGGACTAGCGGGAAAGCATGAGCAGTTCTTC. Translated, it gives CATSVGEGLAGKHEQFF.

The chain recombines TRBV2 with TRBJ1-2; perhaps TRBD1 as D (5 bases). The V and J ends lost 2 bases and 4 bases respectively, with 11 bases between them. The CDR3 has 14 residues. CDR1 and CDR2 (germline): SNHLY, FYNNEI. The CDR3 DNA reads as TGTGCCAGCAGTGAACGGGGCAGTTTCTATGGCTACACCTTC. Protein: CASSERGSFYGYTF. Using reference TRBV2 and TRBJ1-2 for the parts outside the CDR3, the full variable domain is EPEVTQTPSHQVTQMGQEVILRCVPISNHLYFYWYRQILGQKVEFLVSFYNNEISEKSEIFDDQFSVERPDGSNFTLKIRSTKLEDSAMYFCASSERGSFYGYTFGSGTRLTVV.

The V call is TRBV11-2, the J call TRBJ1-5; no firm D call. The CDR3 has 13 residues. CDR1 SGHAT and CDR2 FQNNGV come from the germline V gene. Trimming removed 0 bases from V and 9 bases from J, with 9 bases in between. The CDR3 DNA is TGTGCCAGCAGCTTAGACGAGGGTGGGCCCCAGCATTTT. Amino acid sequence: CASSLDEGGPQHF. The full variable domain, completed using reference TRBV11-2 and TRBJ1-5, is EAGVAQSPRYKIIEKRQSVAFWCNPISGHATLYWYQQILGQGPKLLIQFQNNGVVDDSQLPKDRFSAERLKGVDSTLKIQPAKLEDSAVYLCASSLDEGGPQHFGDGTRLSIL.

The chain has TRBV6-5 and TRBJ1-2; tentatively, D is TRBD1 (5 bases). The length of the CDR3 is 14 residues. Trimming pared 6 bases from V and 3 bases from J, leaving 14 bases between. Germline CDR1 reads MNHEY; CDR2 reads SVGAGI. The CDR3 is CASSAGGGDYGYTF. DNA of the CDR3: TGTGCCAGCAGCGCGGGGGGTGGGGACTATGGCTACACCTTC.

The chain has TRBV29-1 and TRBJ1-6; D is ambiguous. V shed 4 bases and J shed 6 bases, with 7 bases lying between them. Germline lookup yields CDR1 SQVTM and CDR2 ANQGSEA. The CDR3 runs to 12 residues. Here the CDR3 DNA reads TGCAGCGTTGGTGGCGGTAATTCACCCCTCCACTTT. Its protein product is CSVGGGNSPLHF.